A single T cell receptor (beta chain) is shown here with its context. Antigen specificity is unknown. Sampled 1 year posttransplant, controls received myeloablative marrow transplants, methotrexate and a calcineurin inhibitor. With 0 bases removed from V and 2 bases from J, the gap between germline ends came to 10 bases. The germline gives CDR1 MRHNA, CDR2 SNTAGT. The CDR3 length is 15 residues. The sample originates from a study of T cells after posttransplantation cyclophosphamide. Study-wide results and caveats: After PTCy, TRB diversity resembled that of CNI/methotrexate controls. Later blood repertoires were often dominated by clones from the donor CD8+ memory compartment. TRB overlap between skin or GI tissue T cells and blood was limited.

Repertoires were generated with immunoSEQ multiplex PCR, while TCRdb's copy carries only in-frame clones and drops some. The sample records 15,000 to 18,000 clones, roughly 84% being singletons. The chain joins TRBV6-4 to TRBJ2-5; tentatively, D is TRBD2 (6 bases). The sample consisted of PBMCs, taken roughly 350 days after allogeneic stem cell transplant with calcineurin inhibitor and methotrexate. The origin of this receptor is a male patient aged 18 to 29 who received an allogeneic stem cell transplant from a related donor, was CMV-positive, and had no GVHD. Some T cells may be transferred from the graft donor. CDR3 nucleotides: TGTGCCAGCAGTGACTCGAGCGGGCCGCAAGAGACCCAGTACTTC. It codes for CASSDSSGPQETQYF.